This T cell receptor (beta chain) was sequenced during a study of T cells in Graves' hyperthyroidism and ophthalmopathy. The CDR3 runs 15 residues. Trimming removed 2 bases from V and 8 bases from J, with 18 bases in between. Germline lookup yields CDR1 MNHEY and CDR2 SVGAGI. Inclusion characteristics of ophthalmopathy patients comprised a Clinical Activity Score of at least 3, a NOSPECS grade of at least 4, and duration under 3 months. 10 ml of fresh peripheral blood supplied the PBMCs. RNA transcripts gave rise to amplified TCR beta CDR3 regions. When the TCR CDR3 underwent first-round RT-PCR, the HTBI primer set was used. TCRdb reprocessed the multiplex PCR reads via MiXCR and lists one record per CDR3 protein. The repertoire holds about half a million distinct CDR3 sequences, just under 20% seen once, with roughly 47% in the top ten. General study results and limits: Ophthalmopathy and stable hyperthyroidism were told apart by a 13 V-J model. Peripheral blood also featured most of the thyroid clonotypes expanded above 0.001.

About this clonotype itself: The antigen is unknown.

The V and J genes are TRBV6-5 and TRBJ1-2, with D unresolved. The source of this sequence is a man between 35 and 55 years old with Graves' ophthalmopathy. Specimen: blood. The CDR3: CASSYLPGVPQGYTF. CDR3 nucleotide sequence: TGTGCCAGCAGTTACCTTCCGGGAGTACCCCAGGGCTACACCTTC.